The 15 T cell receptor beta chains below all came from one sample that was sequenced in a study of circulating CD8 cells and anti-PD-1 response in melanoma. From live CD3+CD8+TCRalphabeta+ cells, four PD-1 and/or TIGIT subsets were sorted. The QIAseq Immune Repertoire TCR panel built the libraries from roughly 16 ng of total RNA. TCRdb called the reads again in MiXCR, with one record for every CDR3 protein. Among about 400 distinct CDR3 sequences listed, 5.5% to 7% were seen once. Sequences were derived from CD8+ T cells from PBMCs, sampled at baseline or after one month of anti-PD-1 therapy (not recorded which). Every receptor here comes from a human donor with melanoma.

This clonotype is judged large. This chain uses TRBV29-1 with TRBJ2-7, with TRBD1 as a possible D gene (6 bases). Trimming pared 5 bases from V and 3 bases from J, leaving 11 bases between. The length of the CDR3 is 12 residues. Germline V lookup: CDR1 SQVTM, CDR2 ANQGSEA. DNA for the CDR3: TGCAGCGTTAGGACAGCATACTACGAGCAGTACTTC. This codes for CSVRTAYYEQYF.

The chain carries TRBV9 and TRBJ2-4; 11 nucleotides match TRBD2. Germline values: CDR1 SGDLS, CDR2 YYNGEE. Trimming removed 3 bases from V and 3 bases from J; junction bases left unmatched: 23. The CDR3 is 22 residues long. CDR3 in amino acids: CASSGRPSGLAAPGEGKNIQYF. As DNA, the CDR3 is TGTGCCAGCAGCGGAAGACCGTCGGGACTAGCGGCCCCAGGTGAAGGCAAAAACATTCAGTACTTC.

Within the sample, this clonotype is large. V is TRBV7-3 and J is TRBJ2-3; D is perhaps TRBD1 or TRBD2 (6 bases each). Germline V lookup: CDR1 SGHTA, CDR2 FQGTGA. The CDR3 sequence is 16 residues long. With 1 base removed from V and 0 bases from J, the gap between germline ends came to 11 bases. CDR3 region: CASSLIGGASTDTQYF. CDR3 nucleotides: TGTGCCAGCAGCTTAATCGGGGGCGCGAGCACAGATACGCAGTATTTT.

This clonotype was counted a few times. A much larger clone lies one base from this, so it may be a read error. The chain is built from TRBV24-1 and TRBJ2-5; no clear D gene. Germline lookup yields CDR1 KGHDR and CDR2 SFDVKD. The CDR3 covers 12 residues. CDR3 DNA sequence: TGTGCCACCAGTGATTTCCAAGGGACCCAGTACTTC. Translation gives CATSDFQGTQYF.

This clonotype is categorized as medium-sized. The CDR3 sequence is CASSQGLAGFYQETQYF. Here the CDR3 DNA reads TGCGCCAGCAGCCAGGGACTAGCGGGATTCTACCAAGAGACCCAGTACTTC. The chain employs TRBV4-1 and TRBJ2-5; 13 nucleotides align to TRBD2. Germline CDR1 is MGHRA and CDR2 is YSYEKL. J gave up 0 bases and V 3 bases, and 4 bases lay outside the gene matches. CDR3 length: 17 residues.

In this sample, this clonotype is large (0.1 to 1%). This chain connects TRBV29-1 to TRBJ2-5; possible D gene TRBD1, 6 bases. This CDR3 has 13 amino acids. Per the germline V gene, CDR1 is SQVTM and CDR2 is ANQGSEA. Trimming took off 2 bases at V and 4 bases at J, with 11 bases between the two ends. This chain's CDR3 is CSVETDSLETQYF. CDR3 in DNA: TGCAGCGTTGAAACGGACAGTCTAGAGACCCAGTACTTC.

This clonotype is categorized as hyperexpanded. The chain links TRBV7-3 to TRBJ2-2; a possible D gene is TRBD2 (6 bases). Germline values: CDR1 SGHTA, CDR2 FQGTGA. The length of the CDR3 is 15 residues. V shed 5 bases and J shed 4 bases, with 14 bases lying between them. The CDR3 region is CASSRLARGTGELFF. The CDR3 bases are TGTGCCAGCAGCCGGCTAGCGAGAGGCACCGGGGAGCTGTTTTTT. The full variable domain, completed using reference TRBV7-3 and TRBJ2-2, is GAGVSQTPSNKVTEKGKYVELRCDPISGHTALYWYRQSLGQGPEFLIYFQGTGAADDSGLPNDRFFAVRPEGSVSTLKIQRTERGDSAVYLCASSRLARGTGELFFGEGSRLTVL.

This clonotype is termed medium-sized (0.01 to 0.1%). The V and J genes are TRBV5-5 and TRBJ2-1; D is uncertain. V dropped 4 bases and J dropped 0 bases, with 8 bases sitting between them. From germline, CDR1 is SGHKS and CDR2 YYEKEE (reference sequence). The CDR3 is made up of 14 amino acids. The CDR3 is CASSIQSSYNEQFF. The CDR3 bases are TGTGCCAGCAGCATACAGAGCTCCTACAATGAGCAGTTCTTC. The complete variable domain, with remaining parts taken from reference TRBV5-5 and TRBJ2-1, reads DAGVTQSPTHLIKTRGQQVTLRCSPISGHKSVSWYQQVLGQGPQFIFQYYEKEERGRGNFPDRFSARQFPNYSSELNVNALLLGDSALYLCASSIQSSYNEQFFGPGTRLTVL.

This clonotype ranks as large. The chain uses TRBV7-3 and TRBJ2-3; 8 bases match TRBD2. Germline V gene sequence: CDR1 SGHTA, CDR2 FQGTGA. This CDR3 has 15 amino acids. The junction had 4 bases not matched to a gene; V was cut back by 5 bases and J by 0 bases. The CDR3 loop reads CASSRLALSTDTQYF. CDR3 DNA sequence: TGTGCCAGCAGCCGACTAGCGTTGAGCACAGATACGCAGTATTTT.

This clonotype qualifies as medium-sized. The chain links TRBV28 to TRBJ2-7, with 7 positions matching TRBD1. With V trimmed by 4 bases and J by 6 bases, 15 bases remained unmatched. The CDR3 contains 16 residues. Germline values: CDR1 MDHEN, CDR2 SYDVKM. CDR3 protein: CASSSHLTGKGFEQYF. CDR3 DNA sequence: TGTGCCAGCAGTTCCCATTTGACAGGGAAAGGTTTCGAGCAGTACTTC. Full variable domain (rest looked up from reference TRBV28 and TRBJ2-7): DVKVTQSSRYLVKRTGEKVFLECVQDMDHENMFWYRQDPGLGLRLIYFSYDVKMKEKGDIPEGYSVSREKKERFSLILESASTNQTSMYLCASSSHLTGKGFEQYFGPGTRLTVT.

This clonotype rates as large (0.1 to 1%). The chain couples TRBV27 to TRBJ2-5; 9 bases agree with TRBD2. J lost 4 bases, V lost 5 bases, and 5 bases had no gene match. Looked up from germline, CDR1 is MNHEY and CDR2 is SMNVEV (reference sequence). The CDR3 totals 14 residues. CDR3: CASSLLAGAETQYF. The CDR3 nucleotides are TGTGCCAGCAGTCTCTTAGCGGGAGCAGAGACCCAGTACTTC.

This clonotype is deemed hyperexpanded. The V gene is TRBV7-3, the J gene TRBJ2-1, with 13 bases aligning to TRBD2. The CDR3 is 15 amino acids. Per the germline V gene, CDR1 is SGHTA and CDR2 is FQGTGA. Trimming took 5 bases from V and 8 from J; bases not matched to a gene: 6. DNA of the CDR3: TGTGCCAGCAGCCGACTAGCGGGAGGTACAGATGAGCAGTTCTTC. Protein: CASSRLAGGTDEQFF.

This clonotype is large in the sample. The rearrangement links TRBV19 to TRBJ2-7, with D possibly matching TRBD1 (8 bases). V lost 5 bases to trimming and J lost 3 bases, with 20 bases between them. CDR1 LNHDA and CDR2 SQIVND come from the germline V gene (reference sequence). There are 16 residues in the CDR3. This CDR3 reads CASSPKGGTGYYEQYF. The CDR3 DNA reads TGTGCCAGTAGTCCCAAGGGGGGGACAGGATACTACGAGCAGTACTTC.

In this sample, this clonotype is large (0.1 to 1%). V is TRBV10-3 and J is TRBJ2-7; the match to TRBD2 covers 7 bases. Per the germline V gene, CDR1 is ENHRY and CDR2 is SYGVKD. The V segment lost 5 bases and the J segment 4 bases; nucleotides outside the gene matches: 2. The CDR3 sequence is 12 residues long. This CDR3 is CAISSAGYEQYF. CDR3 in DNA: TGTGCCATCAGTTCAGCGGGATACGAGCAGTACTTC.

With respect to this clonotype: A much larger clone lies one base from this, so it may be a read error. V and J are TRBV2 and TRBJ2-5, with D perhaps matching TRBD1 (5 bases). The germline gives CDR1 SNHLY, CDR2 FYNNEI. V lost 6 bases, J lost 5 bases, and 19 bases lay in between. The CDR3 loop spans 15 amino acids. The CDR3 region is CASRDKGRAIETQYF. CDR3 nucleotide sequence: TGTGCCAGCAGAGACAAGGGGCGCGCTATTGAGACCCAGTACTTC.